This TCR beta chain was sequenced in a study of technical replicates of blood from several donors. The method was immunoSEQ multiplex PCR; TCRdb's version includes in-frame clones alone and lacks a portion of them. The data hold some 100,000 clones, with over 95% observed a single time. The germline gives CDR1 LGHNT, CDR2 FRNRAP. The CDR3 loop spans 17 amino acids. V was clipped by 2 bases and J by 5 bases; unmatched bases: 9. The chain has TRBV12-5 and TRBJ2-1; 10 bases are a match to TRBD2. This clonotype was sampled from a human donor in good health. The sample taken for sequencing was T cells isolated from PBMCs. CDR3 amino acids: CASGLILLAGAHNEQFF. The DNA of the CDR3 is TGTGCTAGTGGTTTGATACTGCTAGCGGGGGCTCACAATGAGCAGTTCTTC.